Presented here are 30 T cell receptor beta chains from one specimen sequenced in a study of blood T cell repertoires in COVID-19. TCRdb keeps only in-frame clones here, not all; method: immunoSEQ multiplex PCR. The repertoire holds approximately 300,000 clones, roughly 90% seen once, with 3.5% to 4% in the top ten. Sequences were obtained from peripheral blood. These receptor sequences come from a woman aged 50 to 60 with active or convalescent COVID-19.

The gene calls are TRBV23-1 and TRBJ1-1; D is unclear. TRBV23-1 is assigned to the ORF class and has an uncertain function. Trimming cost V 6 bases and J 3 bases, with 26 bases left between them. The CDR3 spans 18 residues. CDR3 DNA sequence: TGCGCCAGCAGCCCCCCTAGAAATCGGGTCGGTGGAGACACTGAAGCTTTCTTT. Its translation: CASSPPRNRVGGDTEAFF.

The J gene is TRBJ1-1, the V gene TRBV3-1 (or the pseudogene TRBV3-2); weak D call: TRBD1 (6 bases). From germline, CDR1 is LGHDT and CDR2 YNNKEL (reference sequence). The CDR3 totals 14 residues. V was shortened by 7 bases and J by 5 bases, with 17 bases between the two germline ends. CDR3 sequence reads: CASTQLGARTEAFF. The DNA for the CDR3 is TGTGCCAGCACCCAGTTGGGGGCACGGACTGAAGCTTTCTTT.

V is TRBV5-4 and J is TRBJ2-1, with 7 bases aligning to TRBD2. The CDR3 extends over 13 amino acids. CDR1 and CDR2 from the germline V gene are SGHNT and YYREEE (reference sequence). The V gene end was trimmed by 2 bases and the J gene end by 9 bases; junction bases not matched to a gene: 5. CDR3: CASSFVGGSEQFF. DNA of the CDR3: TGTGCCAGCAGCTTCGTCGGCGGGAGTGAGCAGTTCTTC.

This chain joins TRBV30 and TRBJ1-4; D not resolved. Germline loops: CDR1 GTSNPN, CDR2 SVGIG (reference sequence). Deletions cut 2 bases from V and 8 bases from J, with 9 bases between. The CDR3 runs to 12 residues. CDR3 sequence (DNA): TGTGCCTGGAGTAAGGGAGGGGAAAAACTGTTTTTT. Encoded protein: CAWSKGGEKLFF. Filled out from reference TRBV30 and TRBJ1-4, the complete variable domain reads SQTIHQWPATLVQPVGSPLSLECTVEGTSNPNLYWYRQAAGRGLQLLFYSVGIGQISSEVPQNLSASRPQDRQFILSSKKLLLSDSGFYLCAWSKGGEKLFFGSGTQLSVL.

The V call is TRBV27, the J call TRBJ2-7; 10 bases map to TRBD2. With V trimmed by 3 bases and J by 6 bases, 14 bases remained unmatched. The CDR3 sequence is 17 residues long. CDR1 and CDR2 (germline): MNHEY, SMNVEV (reference sequence). For the CDR3, the DNA is TGTGCCAGCAGTTTGAATACCCCAGCGGGAGGGCCCCTCGAGCAGTACTTC. This codes for CASSLNTPAGGPLEQYF.

This clone was picked up a small number of times. V gene TRBV30 combines with J gene TRBJ2-2, with TRBD1 matching 9 bases. Germline V gene lookup returns CDR1 GTSNPN and CDR2 SVGIG (reference sequence). The CDR3 totals 14 residues. The CDR3 protein is CAFGGQGTTGELFF. The CDR3 nucleotides read TGTGCTTTTGGGGGACAGGGAACGACCGGGGAGCTGTTTTTT.

The chain combines TRBV9 with TRBJ1-2; TRBD1 agrees at 8 bases. The CDR3 length is 15 residues. With 0 bases clipped from V and 6 bases from J, the junction kept 7 bases outside the gene matches. Germline CDR1 SGDLS, CDR2 YYNGEE. CDR3 nucleotides: TGTGCCAGCAGCGTAGAGAGGACAGGGCCCAATGGCTACACCTTC. Protein: CASSVERTGPNGYTF.

This rearrangement joins TRBV28 to TRBJ2-2, with D uncertain. The V and J ends lost 4 bases and 5 bases respectively, with 11 bases between them. From germline, CDR1 is MDHEN and CDR2 SYDVKM. This CDR3 contains 14 residues. CDR3 nucleotides: TGTGCCAGCAGTTCCCGAAAGAGTACCGGGGAGCTGTTTTTT. Protein sequence: CASSSRKSTGELFF.

The CDR3: CASSLGLYPGTGELFF. The DNA of the CDR3 is TGCGCCAGCAGCTTGGGGTTATACCCCGGCACCGGGGAGCTGTTTTTT. J is TRBJ2-2 and V is TRBV5-1; D gene unclear. The CDR3 is made up of 16 amino acids. V gave up 0 bases and J gave up 4 bases, with 13 bases separating them. Looked up from germline, CDR1 is SGHRS and CDR2 is YFSETQ.

The rearrangement links TRBV11-2 to TRBJ1-5; D may be TRBD1 (6 bases). V was pared by 5 bases and J by 6 bases, with 14 bases between. Germline loops: CDR1 SGHAT, CDR2 FQNNGV. CDR3 size: 14 residues. In nucleotides, the CDR3 is TGTGCCAGCAGCATGAATGCAGGGGTTCAGCCCCAGCATTTT. It codes for CASSMNAGVQPQHF.

The chain uses TRBV6-1 and TRBJ1-6, with no clear D. V lost 4 bases and J 11 bases, leaving 21 bases between the germline ends. The CDR3 totals 16 residues. CDR1 MNHNS and CDR2 SASEGT come from the germline V gene. CDR3 region: CASSASLRGLGTPLHF. CDR3 nucleotides: TGTGCCAGCAGTGCGTCCCTCCGAGGACTCGGGACACCCCTCCACTTT.

The CDR3, as DNA: TGTGCCAGCAATGGGGCAGCCACAGATACGCAGTATTTT. Its translation: CASNGAATDTQYF. The chain carries TRBV5-7 and TRBJ2-3; tentative D call: TRBD1 (5 bases). TRBV5-7 is an ORF; its function is uncertain. Trimming stripped 6 bases from V and 2 bases from J, with 10 bases between. The CDR3 totals 13 residues.

This clone showed up just once. V is TRBV11-2 and J is TRBJ2-2, with TRBD2 matching 7 bases. V dropped 5 bases and J dropped 3; count of bases not matched to a gene: 6. Per germline, CDR1 SGHAT and CDR2 FQNNGV. CDR3 size: 15 residues. CDR3 DNA sequence: TGTGCCAGCAGCCCTGGGAGGGTGTACACCGGGGAGCTGTTTTTT. This sequence encodes CASSPGRVYTGELFF. Full variable domain (missing parts from reference TRBV11-2 and TRBJ2-2): EAGVAQSPRYKIIEKRQSVAFWCNPISGHATLYWYQQILGQGPKLLIQFQNNGVVDDSQLPKDRFSAERLKGVDSTLKIQPAKLEDSAVYLCASSPGRVYTGELFFGEGSRLTVL.

This clone was observed a single time. The chain links TRBV7-2 to TRBJ2-3; 8 nucleotides match TRBD2. This CDR3 has 16 amino acids. V was pared by 1 base and J by 4 bases, with 7 bases of the junction left unmatched. Germline V gives CDR1 SGHTA, CDR2 FQGNSA. CDR3 sequence (DNA): TGTGCCAGCAGCTTAGATGGCGGGGGGTTCGCAGATACGCAGTATTTT. Protein sequence: CASSLDGGGFADTQYF.

The chain couples TRBV7-3 to TRBJ2-2; weak D call: TRBD1 (6 bases). Germline-derived CDR1 and CDR2 are SGHTA and FQGTGA. The CDR3 spans 15 residues. V was cut by 4 bases and J by 1 base, with 10 bases left in between. DNA for the CDR3: TGTGCCAGCAGCTCCGGGACACAGAACACCGGGGAGCTGTTTTTT. Translating it yields CASSSGTQNTGELFF.

The chain has TRBV11-3 and TRBJ2-1; the match to TRBD1 covers 10 bases. Germline loops: CDR1 SGHNT, CDR2 YENEEA. The CDR3 has 15 amino acids. The J segment lost 7 bases and the V segment lost 5 bases, leaving 8 bases of the junction unmatched. The CDR3 protein is CASSADRGRGNEQFF. CDR3 nucleotides: TGTGCCAGCAGCGCCGACAGGGGGCGCGGGAATGAGCAGTTCTTC.

The gene calls are TRBV6-1 and TRBJ2-1; D not certain. The germline V and J ends were trimmed by 1 base and 2 bases, with 6 bases remaining between them. Germline V gene sequence: CDR1 MNHNS, CDR2 SASEGT. The CDR3 contains 14 residues. This CDR3 is CASSEGHPYNEQFF. CDR3 nucleotide sequence: TGTGCCAGCAGTGAAGGGCACCCCTACAATGAGCAGTTCTTC.

The rearrangement uses TRBV30 and TRBJ2-7; TRBD1 agrees at 7 bases. There are 16 residues in the CDR3. Looked up from germline, CDR1 is GTSNPN and CDR2 is SVGIG (reference sequence). The trim removed 0 bases at V and 3 bases at J, leaving 11 bases unmatched. CDR3 region: CAWSVSWGTALYEQYF. CDR3 DNA: TGTGCCTGGAGTGTATCCTGGGGGACAGCCCTCTACGAGCAGTACTTC.

The chain has TRBV30 and TRBJ2-3; TRBD1 matches at 7 bases. There are 14 residues in the CDR3. The trim removed 0 bases at V and 5 bases at J, leaving 5 bases unmatched. Germline V gene lookup returns CDR1 GTSNPN and CDR2 SVGIG (reference sequence). The CDR3 reads CAWSVKGAKDTQYF. The CDR3 region has the DNA TGTGCCTGGAGTGTAAAGGGGGCAAAAGATACGCAGTATTTT.

The rearrangement joins TRBV2 to TRBJ1-4, with 8 bases aligning to TRBD1. This CDR3 comprises 16 residues. V was clipped by 4 bases and J by 8 bases; unmatched bases: 12. Germline-derived CDR1 and CDR2 are SNHLY and FYNNEI. The CDR3 region is CASSGPTQGAGEKLFF. In nucleotides, the CDR3 is TGTGCCAGCAGTGGACCGACGCAGGGGGCGGGAGAAAAACTGTTTTTT. The whole variable domain, filled in from reference TRBV2 and TRBJ1-4, reads EPEVTQTPSHQVTQMGQEVILRCVPISNHLYFYWYRQILGQKVEFLVSFYNNEISEKSEIFDDQFSVERPDGSNFTLKIRSTKLEDSAMYFCASSGPTQGAGEKLFFGSGTQLSVL.

V and J are TRBV2 and TRBJ1-5; D call uncertain. The germline gives CDR1 SNHLY, CDR2 FYNNEI. V was trimmed by 4 bases and J by 0 bases, leaving 13 bases between them. There are 16 residues in the CDR3. DNA of the CDR3: TGTGCCAGCAGTGGGAATTCGGGATATAGCAATCAGCCCCAGCATTTT. It is translated as CASSGNSGYSNQPQHF.

The rearrangement uses TRBV6-5 and TRBJ2-3; 10 bases match TRBD2. CDR1 is MNHEY and CDR2 is SVGAGI in the germline V gene. Trimming at V came to 6 bases and at J to 4 bases, leaving 7 bases not matched to a gene. The CDR3 is 15 amino acids. The CDR3 here is CASRPSGGYADTQYF. The CDR3 bases are TGTGCCAGCAGACCTAGCGGGGGTTATGCAGATACGCAGTATTTT.

This clone has a single count. The CDR3 sequence is CASSRQDRNTEAFF. CDR3 sequence (DNA): TGCGCCAGCAGCCGTCAGGACAGGAACACTGAAGCTTTCTTT. The chain employs TRBV4-1 and TRBJ1-1, with D perhaps matching TRBD1 (6 bases). CDR3 size: 14 residues. Trimming took 4 bases from V and 1 from J, leaving 10 bases between them. Looked up from germline, CDR1 is MGHRA and CDR2 is YSYEKL.

V is TRBV3-1 (or the pseudogene TRBV3-2) and J is TRBJ2-7; 8 bases match TRBD2. J was trimmed by 2 bases and V by 3 bases; bases with no gene match: 9. Germline values: CDR1 LGHDT, CDR2 YNNKEL (reference sequence). There are 16 residues in the CDR3. The CDR3 loop is CASSHAAGLAPYEQYF. The CDR3 DNA sequence: TGTGCCAGCAGCCACGCCGCCGGACTAGCCCCCTACGAGCAGTACTTC.

The V and J genes are TRBV7-3 and TRBJ1-1; maybe TRBD1 (5 bases). This CDR3 comprises 14 residues. CDR1 is SGHTA, CDR2 FQGTGA, per germline. The V gene lost 6 bases and the J gene lost 3 bases, with 14 bases spanning the gap. Here the CDR3 DNA reads TGTGCCAGCAGTATTCTAGGGGCGGACACTGAAGCTTTCTTT. Translating gives CASSILGADTEAFF. The whole variable domain, remainder taken from reference TRBV7-3 and TRBJ1-1, is GAGVSQTPSNKVTEKGKYVELRCDPISGHTALYWYRQSLGQGPEFLIYFQGTGAADDSGLPNDRFFAVRPEGSVSTLKIQRTERGDSAVYLCASSILGADTEAFFGQGTRLTVV.

The chain has TRBV3-1 (or the pseudogene TRBV3-2) and TRBJ1-2; D uncertain. Per the germline V gene, CDR1 is LGHDT and CDR2 is YNNKEL (reference sequence). The CDR3 consists of 13 residues. Trimming cost V 1 base and J 3 bases, with 6 bases left between them. This chain's CDR3 is CASSQGQDYGYTF. The CDR3 DNA is TGTGCCAGCAGCCAAGGGCAGGACTATGGCTACACCTTC.

The gene calls are TRBV28 and TRBJ1-4; TRBD1 aligns across 7 bases. Trimming cost V 1 base and J 6 bases; bases outside gene matches: 2. The CDR3 length is 14 residues. Germline V gene lookup returns CDR1 MDHEN and CDR2 SYDVKM. This CDR3 reads CASSLSGTDEKLFF. The CDR3 nucleotides are TGTGCCAGCAGTTTATCAGGGACAGATGAAAAACTGTTTTTT.

The rearrangement links TRBV6-5 to TRBJ2-5; D ambiguous. Trimming removed 8 bases from V and 5 bases from J, with 12 bases in between. This CDR3 has 12 amino acids. CDR1 MNHEY and CDR2 SVGAGI come from the germline V gene. The DNA of the CDR3 is TGTGCCAGCGCGTACCTTGAGGAGACCCAGTACTTC. As protein: CASAYLEETQYF.

The rearrangement links TRBV6-2 or TRBV6-3 to TRBJ1-1; D gene unclear. Trimming pared 6 bases from V and 5 bases from J, leaving 16 bases between. CDR1 and CDR2 from the germline V gene are MNHEY and SVGEGT. The CDR3 length is 14 residues. The CDR3 nucleotides read TGTGCCAGCAGACCTTTGCTCCAGGAAACTGAAGCTTTCTTT. It specifies CASRPLLQETEAFF.

The chain uses TRBV6-6 and TRBJ1-2; the D gene is possibly TRBD1 (6 bases). The CDR3 totals 15 residues. Trimming removed 2 bases at V and 6 bases at J, with 16 bases between. Germline assignment: CDR1 MNHNY and CDR2 SVGAGI (reference sequence). The CDR3 spells CASSYPTGTLDGYTF. CDR3 nucleotide sequence: TGTGCCAGCAGTTACCCGACAGGAACGTTGGATGGCTACACCTTC.